This TCR beta chain was sequenced during a study of T cells in women clearing cervical HPV infection. With regard to this clone: The read stops 3 residues short of the end of the CDR3; the missing end is completed from the germline J gene.

Losses at the gene ends were 4 bases for V and 3 bases for J; bases not matched to a gene: 6. The CDR3 contains 14 residues. Germline CDR1 SGHRS, CDR2 YFSETQ. The method was immunoSEQ multiplex PCR; TCRdb's version includes in-frame clones alone and lacks a portion of them. The ten top clones account for roughly 11%, within a sample of tens of thousands of clones. Sequencing was performed on blood buffy coat. The receptor's source is a woman between 18 and 70 years old with a cervical HPV16 infection that either progressed to CIN3+ or cleared (not recorded which). V gene TRBV5-1 combines with J gene TRBJ1-1; 7 bases are a match to TRBD1. CDR3 loop: CASSGAQGYTEAFF. Partial CDR3 DNA: TGCGCCAGCAGCGGAGCACAGGGGTACACTGAA. The variable domain in full, with the rest retrieved from reference TRBV5-1 and TRBJ1-1, is KAGVTQTPRYLIKTRGQQVTLSCSPISGHRSVSWYQQTPGQGLQFLFEYFSETQRNKGNFPGRFSGRQFSNSRSEMNVSTLELGDSALYLCASSGAQGYTEAFFGQGTRLTVV.